The source of this T cell receptor beta chain is a study of blood T cell repertoires in COVID-19. Study overall: The study drew acute and convalescent COVID-19 samples from the United States, Italy and Spain. Sources were T cells, B-cell-depleted T cells, or PBMCs; the material itself was cDNA or gDNA.

Per the germline V gene, CDR1 is SGHKS and CDR2 is YYEKEE (reference sequence). Trimming removed 2 bases from V and 3 bases from J; junction bases left unmatched: 4. The CDR3 totals 15 residues. As originally analysed: Quantification of nucleated cells was approximated via reference gene primer amplification. Measured with immunoSEQ multiplex PCR; TCRdb has only the in-frame clones, and not every one. That table supplies the V and J calls and clone size; D and trimming were determined from the DNA. In the table there are 130,000 or so clones, 70% to 90% of which are singletons. Input material: peripheral blood. The sequence was obtained from a woman aged 55-70 years with acute or convalescent COVID-19. The chain joins TRBV5-5 to TRBJ2-3; TRBD2 matches 9 bases. DNA for the CDR3: TGTGCCAGCAGCTTCCAGGCGGGGGGGACAGATACGCAGTATTTT. This encodes CASSFQAGGTDTQYF. Full variable domain (remainder filled in from reference TRBV5-5 and TRBJ2-3): DAGVTQSPTHLIKTRGQQVTLRCSPISGHKSVSWYQQVLGQGPQFIFQYYEKEERGRGNFPDRFSARQFPNYSSELNVNALLLGDSALYLCASSFQAGGTDTQYFGPGTRLTVL.